These 10 T cell receptor beta chains share one sample of origin, sequenced in a study of OX40 agonist ivuxolimab in advanced cancers. Library method: the immunoSEQ multiplex PCR assay. This is the immuneACCESS table as TCRdb keeps it, with only in-frame sequences that have V and J called. A part of the clones is gone; compared with another copy, unresolved V genes explain less than half, and the rest is unexplained. This sample holds about 76,000 clones; about 80% were observed only once. The ten largest clones take up roughly 1.9% of the sample. The material was CD4+ or CD8+ T cells sorted from blood, obtained in a trial of the OX40 agonist ivuxolimab. The receptors were gathered from an adult with an advanced solid tumor such as melanoma, head and neck, liver or kidney cancer.

This clone was detected once. V is TRBV27 and J is TRBJ1-5; D not certain. CDR1 and CDR2 from the germline V gene are MNHEY and SMNVEV (reference sequence). The V gene lost 4 bases and the J gene lost 4 bases, with 8 bases spanning the gap. The CDR3 has 13 amino acids. As DNA, the CDR3 is TGTGCCAGCAGTTGGACTTGGAATCAGCCCCAGCATTTT. Translated, it gives CASSWTWNQPQHF.

The genes are TRBV7-2 and TRBJ1-1; possibly TRBD1 for D (5 bases). The CDR3 consists of 13 residues. Germline V gene data show CDR1 as SGHTA and CDR2 as FQGNSA. V was clipped by 1 base and J by 9 bases, with 12 bases between them. The CDR3 spells CASSLEEGQKAFF. The DNA of the CDR3 is TGTGCCAGCAGCTTAGAGGAGGGGCAGAAAGCTTTCTTT.

This chain connects TRBV4-1 to TRBJ2-7; 13 bases agree with TRBD2. Germline V gene sequence: CDR1 MGHRA, CDR2 YSYEKL. This CDR3 region has 17 residues. The V and J ends lost 2 bases and 0 bases, in that order; junction bases with no gene match: 4. The CDR3 here is CASSQRLAGGISYEQYF. The CDR3, as DNA: TGCGCCAGCAGCCAACGACTAGCGGGGGGTATCTCCTACGAGCAGTACTTC.

V and J are TRBV5-8 and TRBJ1-6; possible D gene TRBD1, 5 bases. The V gene's germline CDR1 is SGHTS and CDR2 YDEGEE. The V and J ends lost 7 bases and 7 bases respectively, with 12 bases between them. This CDR3 has 13 amino acids. The CDR3 DNA is TGTGCCAGCTCGGGGGGGACCAATTCACCCCTCCACTTT. This codes for CASSGGTNSPLHF.

The rearrangement uses TRBV30 and TRBJ1-1; the D gene is possibly TRBD1 (5 bases). CDR1 GTSNPN and CDR2 SVGIG come from the germline V gene (reference sequence). The CDR3 totals 15 residues. Trimming shortened V by 0 bases and J by 5 bases, and 16 bases separated the two germline ends. CDR3 DNA sequence: TGTGCCTGGAGTGTACAGGCCTTTCGGGGGACTGAAGCTTTCTTT. This sequence encodes CAWSVQAFRGTEAFF.

This sequence joins TRBV7-6 and TRBJ1-1, with 7 bases that match TRBD1. V gave up 1 base and J gave up 8 bases; unmatched junction bases: 10. The CDR3 extends over 15 amino acids. CDR1 SGHVS and CDR2 FNYEAQ come from the germline V gene. The CDR3 loop is CASSLGATGSSEAFF. The CDR3 nucleotides read TGTGCCAGCAGCTTAGGGGCGACAGGGTCTAGCGAAGCTTTCTTT.

The chain has TRBV15 and TRBJ1-5; D unresolved. The CDR3 runs to 13 residues. Germline CDR1 and CDR2: LNHNV and YYDKDF (reference sequence). With 0 bases removed from V and 6 bases from J, the gap between germline ends came to 6 bases. The chain's CDR3 is CATSREVRQPQHF. Here the CDR3 DNA reads TGTGCCACCAGCAGAGAAGTACGTCAGCCCCAGCATTTT.

The chain carries TRBV19 and TRBJ1-4; D not certain. The CDR3 consists of 12 residues. Trimming cost V 4 bases and J 7 bases, with 7 bases left between them. Germline V gene lookup returns CDR1 LNHDA and CDR2 SQIVND (reference sequence). This CDR3 is CASSKQAEKLFF. DNA of the CDR3: TGTGCCAGTAGTAAGCAGGCTGAAAAACTGTTTTTT.

The chain couples TRBV7-2 to TRBJ2-7; D gene unclear. Germline V gene data show CDR1 as SGHTA and CDR2 as FQGNSA. V lost 1 base to trimming and J lost 5 bases, with 15 bases between them. The CDR3 runs 15 residues. CDR3: CASSLVAVRHDEQYF. The CDR3 bases are TGTGCCAGCAGCTTAGTTGCAGTCAGACACGACGAGCAGTACTTC.

The J gene is TRBJ1-1, the V gene TRBV28; weak D call: TRBD1 (6 bases). V dropped 6 bases and J dropped 4 bases, with 15 bases sitting between them. CDR1 and CDR2 (germline): MDHEN, SYDVKM. CDR3 length: 14 residues. The CDR3 here is CASSNGGVGTEAFF. The CDR3 DNA is TGTGCCAGCAGCAATGGGGGCGTTGGCACTGAAGCTTTCTTT. Combining the CDR3 with reference TRBV28 and TRBJ1-1 gives the whole variable domain DVKVTQSSRYLVKRTGEKVFLECVQDMDHENMFWYRQDPGLGLRLIYFSYDVKMKEKGDIPEGYSVSREKKERFSLILESASTNQTSMYLCASSNGGVGTEAFFGQGTRLTVV.